This T cell receptor (beta chain) was captured by sequencing in a study of beta chain features in type 1 diabetes. Overall study context: Healthy donors and patients showed comparable age, gender and cell yields.

Every bit of the isolated RNA underwent reverse transcription, so sequencing read expressed TCRB transcripts. Method: immunoSEQ multiplex PCR; TCRdb's copy keeps in-frame clones and lacks some. The sample yields 150,000 to 190,000 clones, less than 9.5% seen once. CDR3 length equals 14 residues. The V segment lost 4 bases and the J segment 4 bases; nucleotides outside the gene matches: 5. CDR1 is LNHDA, CDR2 SQIVND, per germline (reference sequence). Naive, central memory, regulatory and stem cell-like memory cells within the CD4+ compartment were sorted using CD45RO/CCR7/CD25/CD127/CD95/CD27. The sequenced sample was central memory CD4+ T cells from blood. The J gene is TRBJ2-3, the V gene TRBV19; TRBD1 agrees at 7 bases. The sequence was collected from a man younger than 35 in good health. CDR3 DNA sequence: TGTGCCAGTAGTAGGACAGGACCCCCAGATACGCAGTATTTT. It codes for CASSRTGPPDTQYF.